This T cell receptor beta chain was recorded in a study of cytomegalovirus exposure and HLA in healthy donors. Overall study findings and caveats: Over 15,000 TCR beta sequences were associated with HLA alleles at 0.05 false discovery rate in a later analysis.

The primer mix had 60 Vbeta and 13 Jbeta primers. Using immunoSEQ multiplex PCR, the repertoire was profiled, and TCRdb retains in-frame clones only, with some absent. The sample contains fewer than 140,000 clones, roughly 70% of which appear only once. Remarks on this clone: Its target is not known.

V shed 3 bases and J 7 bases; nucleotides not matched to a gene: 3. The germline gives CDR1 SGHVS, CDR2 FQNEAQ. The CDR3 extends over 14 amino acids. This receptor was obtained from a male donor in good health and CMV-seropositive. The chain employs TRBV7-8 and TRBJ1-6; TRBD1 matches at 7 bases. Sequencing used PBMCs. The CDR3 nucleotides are TGTGCCAGCAGCTTTGGGACAGCCAATTCACCCCTCCACTTT. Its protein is CASSFGTANSPLHF.